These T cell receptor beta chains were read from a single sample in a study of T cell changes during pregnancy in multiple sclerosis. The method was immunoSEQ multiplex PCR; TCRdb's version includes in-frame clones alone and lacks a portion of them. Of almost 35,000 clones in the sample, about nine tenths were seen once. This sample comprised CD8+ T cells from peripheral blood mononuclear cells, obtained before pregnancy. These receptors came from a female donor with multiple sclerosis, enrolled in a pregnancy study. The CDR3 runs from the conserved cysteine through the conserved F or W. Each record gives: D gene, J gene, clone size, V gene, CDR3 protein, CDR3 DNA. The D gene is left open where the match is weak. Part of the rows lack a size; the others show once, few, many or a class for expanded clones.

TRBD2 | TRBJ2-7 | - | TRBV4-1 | CASSPRGREGPYEQYF | TGCGCCAGCAGCCCCCGAGGGCGGGAGGGCCCCTACGAGCAGTACTTC
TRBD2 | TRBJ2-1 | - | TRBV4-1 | CASSQDRTSGAYNEQFF | TGCGCCAGCAGCCAAGATCGGACTAGCGGGGCTTACAATGAGCAGTTCTTC
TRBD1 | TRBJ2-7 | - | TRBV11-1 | CASSPTGFNEQYF | TGTGCCAGCAGCCCGACAGGGTTTAACGAGCAGTACTTC
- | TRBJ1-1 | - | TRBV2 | CASSEGPGTEAFF | TGTGCCAGCAGTGAGGGGCCAGGGACTGAAGCTTTCTTT
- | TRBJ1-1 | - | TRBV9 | CASSVVWAVNTEAFF | TGTGCCAGCAGCGTAGTATGGGCCGTGAACACTGAAGCTTTCTTT
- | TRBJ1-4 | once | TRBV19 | CALRGEKLFF | TGTGCCTTACGGGGTGAAAAACTGTTTTTT
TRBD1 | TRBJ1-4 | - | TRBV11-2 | CASRRGQGSNEKLFF | TGTGCCAGCAGAAGAGGACAGGGTTCTAATGAAAAACTGTTTTTT
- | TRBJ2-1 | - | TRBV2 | CASTSHLGAEQFF | TGTGCCAGCACCTCTCACTTAGGGGCTGAGCAGTTCTTC
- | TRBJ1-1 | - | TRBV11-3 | CASSLGPEDTEAFF | TGTGCCAGCAGCTTAGGCCCCGAGGACACTGAAGCTTTCTTT
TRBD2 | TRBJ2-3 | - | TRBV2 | CASSPGLAGPTDTQYF | TGTGCCAGCAGCCCTGGACTAGCGGGTCCCACAGATACGCAGTATTTT
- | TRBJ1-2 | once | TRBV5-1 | CASSPYLDANYGYTF | TGCGCCAGCAGCCCGTACCTAGACGCTAACTATGGCTACACCTTC
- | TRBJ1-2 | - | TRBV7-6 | CASSPGGREVSITF | TGTGCCAGCAGCCCGGGCGGCCGGGAAGTTTCGATTACCTTC
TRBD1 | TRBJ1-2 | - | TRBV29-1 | CSVAGTGSGGYTF | TGCAGCGTAGCCGGGACAGGGTCTGGTGGCTACACCTTC
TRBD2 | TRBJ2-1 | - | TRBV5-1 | CASSPSPSGRGDEQFF | TGCGCCAGCTCACCTAGTCCTAGCGGGAGGGGGGATGAGCAGTTCTTC
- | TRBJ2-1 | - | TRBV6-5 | CASSYYAGARTEQFF | TGTGCCAGCAGTTACTATGCGGGGGCACGGACTGAGCAGTTCTTC
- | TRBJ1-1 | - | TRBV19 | CASSAGRGTEAFF | TGTGCCAGTAGTGCAGGGAGGGGCACTGAAGCTTTCTTT
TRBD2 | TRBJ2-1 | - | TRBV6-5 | CASGLAGVLNEQFF | TGTGCCAGCGGTCTAGCGGGAGTGCTAAATGAGCAGTTCTTC
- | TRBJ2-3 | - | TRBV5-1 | CASSFGSWDTQYF | TGCGCCAGCAGCTTTGGTAGTTGGGATACGCAGTATTTT
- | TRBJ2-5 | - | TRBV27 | CASSSGADQETQYF | TGTGCCAGCAGTTCTGGGGCAGACCAAGAGACCCAGTACTTC
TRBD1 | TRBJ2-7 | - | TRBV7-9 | CASSSTDRGVSEQYF | TGTGCCAGCAGCTCTACGGACAGGGGAGTTTCCGAGCAGTACTTC
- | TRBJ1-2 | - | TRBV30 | CAWSVWGVTGDAYGYTF | TGTGCCTGGAGTGTTTGGGGGGTAACGGGGGATGCCTATGGCTACACCTTC
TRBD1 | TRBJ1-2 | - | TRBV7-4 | CASSGGGTGAKWYGYTF | TGTGCCAGCAGCGGGGGGGGGACAGGGGCCAAGTGGTATGGCTACACCTTC
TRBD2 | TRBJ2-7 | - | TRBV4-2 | CASSQSGTSGTTIPRAQYF | TGTGCCAGCAGCCAATCTGGGACTAGCGGGACCACAATTCCTAGGGCCCAGTACTTC
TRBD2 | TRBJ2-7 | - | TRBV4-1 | CASSQDLREGEQYF | TGCGCCAGCAGCCAAGATCTCAGGGAGGGCGAGCAGTACTTC
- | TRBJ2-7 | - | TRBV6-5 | CASSYSRGSNEQYF | TGTGCCAGCAGTTACTCGCGGGGAAGCAACGAGCAGTACTTC
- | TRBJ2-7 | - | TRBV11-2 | CASSLGQFYEQYF | TGTGCCAGCAGCCTCGGACAATTCTACGAGCAGTACTTC
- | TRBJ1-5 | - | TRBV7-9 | CASSLEGSNQPQHF | TGTGCCAGCAGCTTAGAGGGGAGCAATCAGCCCCAGCATTTT
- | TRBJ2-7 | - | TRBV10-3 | CAISVGSSDEQYF | TGTGCCATCAGTGTAGGGAGTAGCGACGAGCAGTACTTC
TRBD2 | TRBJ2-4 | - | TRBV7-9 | CASSGGEEGKNIQYF | TGTGCCAGCAGCGGGGGGGAGGAGGGCAAAAACATTCAGTACTTC
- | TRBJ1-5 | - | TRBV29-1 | CSVEGGEGQPQHF | TGCAGCGTTGAAGGCGGGGAAGGTCAGCCCCAGCATTTT
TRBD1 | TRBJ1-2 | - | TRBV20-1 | CSALGTGGYTF | TGCAGTGCCCTTGGGACAGGGGGCTACACCTTC
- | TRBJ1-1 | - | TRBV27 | CASSLFLGPAGTEAFF | TGTGCCAGCAGTTTATTTCTTGGCCCGGCGGGCACTGAAGCTTTCTTT
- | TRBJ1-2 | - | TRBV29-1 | CSVGGGTDPGRYGYTF | TGCAGCGTTGGTGGGGGGACGGACCCAGGGCGCTATGGCTACACCTTC
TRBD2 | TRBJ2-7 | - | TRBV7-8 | CASSLGTSGGVGAYEQYF | TGTGCCAGCAGCTTAGGGACTAGCGGGGGGGTTGGGGCCTACGAGCAGTACTTC
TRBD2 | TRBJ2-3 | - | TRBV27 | CASNPALLLAASTDTQYF | TGTGCCAGCAATCCCGCTCTTCTCCTAGCGGCTAGCACAGATACGCAGTATTTT
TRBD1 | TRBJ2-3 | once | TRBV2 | CASSSDLQGKVADTQYF | TGTGCCAGCAGTTCCGATTTACAGGGGAAAGTGGCAGATACGCAGTATTTT
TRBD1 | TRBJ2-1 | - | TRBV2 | CASSEPGTGDEQFF | TGTGCCAGCAGTGAACCGGGGACAGGGGACGAGCAGTTCTTC
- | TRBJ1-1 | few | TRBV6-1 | CASRDGAGEAFF | TGTGCCAGCAGGGATGGGGCAGGGGAAGCTTTCTTT
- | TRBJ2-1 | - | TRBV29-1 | CSVVRGMDEQFF | TGCAGCGTTGTTCGGGGGATGGATGAGCAGTTCTTC
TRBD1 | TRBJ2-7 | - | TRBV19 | CASSTGTGSYEQYF | TGTGCCAGTAGTACGGGGACAGGGTCCTACGAGCAGTACTTC